This T cell receptor beta chain was obtained from a study of blood T cell dynamics during melanoma immunotherapy (TCRdb year 2020). About the investigation overall: Patients had metastatic melanoma and received first-line pembrolizumab or nivolumab plus ipilimumab as standard of care in the United Kingdom. To find early correlates of response, peripheral T cell receptor repertoires were profiled in metastatic melanoma patients before and after one cycle of checkpoint inhibitor therapy. The training cohort consisted of consecutive patients, while an additional independent group of patients from the same centre was pooled to form an external validation set. Study-wide findings and limitations: Whether the T cell clones behind the repertoire changes were melanoma-specific or instead reflected general immune activation was something the study could not determine. Patients who later achieved disease control showed a bifurcated PBMC repertoire reorganization at W3, with increased clonality or increased diversity, unlike progressors. The relatively small sample size was recognized as a factor that could limit how well the results generalize.

Turning to this clone: This receptor's antigen is unknown. Base qualities are not recorded, but no much larger clone differs from it by a single base.

A fixed 350 ng of DNA was loaded for every bulk PBMC sample. Following the manufacturer instructions, the immunoSEQ TCRb Assay kit was used to amplify TCR beta CDR3 sequences from genomic DNA. The KAPA Library Quantification Kit for Illumina platforms was used to quantify the pooled libraries by qPCR. Sequencing of the pooled libraries was done on an Illumina NextSeq 500, with clustering at about 0.6-1.1 pM. The source study handled its data this way. The TCR data were analyzed using immunoSEQ ANALYZER and the R LymphoSeq package. A rearrangement efficiency score was calculated as productive divided by the sum of productive and non-productive CDR3 sequences. Clonality was measured with the Gini coefficient and diversity with the Renyi index at alpha=1, and both measures were compared pairwise between timepoints within each patient. In LymphoSeq, clonal relatedness was computed with an edit distance of 3 and repertoire similarity was computed with the Bhattacharyya coefficient. Linear discriminant analysis on week-3 changes in clonality and diversity was built with the R MASS and caret packages to classify response. TCRdb mirrors the immuneACCESS table, restricted to in-frame sequences. Some clones are absent from its copies; in checked studies, under half trace to an unresolved V gene, and the reason for the others is unknown. The D gene and trimming were derived from the DNA, and the V and J assignments and clone size from that table. Present in this sample are 8,000 to 10,000 clones, 70% to 90% of which were seen just once. The ten largest clones add up to 32% of the sample.

Reading the label with the study, this specimen's time point is: pre-treatment baseline. Blood samples were taken before treatment (T0) and at week 3 (W3), following the first cycle of checkpoint blockade. Except for a couple of patients with rapid clinical progression, response was assessed 12 weeks after the first infusion by RECIST 1.1; disease control meant complete response, partial response or stable disease. Any patient who had received prior systemic cancer treatment, was on concomitant immunosuppressant therapy or had synchronous other active malignancies was excluded. To track both circulating cells and T cell turnover, TCR beta was sequenced from bulk PBMC as well as from plasma cell-free DNA. PBMC were isolated from blood with Lymphoprep and SepMate tubes, followed by red cell lysis. DNA from PBMC and sorted T cell subsets was extracted with QIAamp DNA Blood Mini kits. The TCR sequence derives from a human donor with melanoma. The sample in question was blood, obtained from a patient treated with checkpoint blockade.

The CDR3 sequence is CASSSGLWADTQYF. The DNA sequence reads TGTGCCAGCAGCTCGGGACTCTGGGCAGATACGCAGTATTTT. The V and J genes are TRBV7-2 and TRBJ2-3; TRBD2 could be the D gene, as 6 bases match. Via the germline V gene, CDR1 is SGHTA and CDR2 FQGNSA. The junction shows trimming of 4 bases on V and 4 bases on J, plus 12 bases between the germline ends. Including the terminal cysteine and phenylalanine, the CDR3 comprises 14 residues. The only DNA kept is the CDR3, 42 bases in frame from the first base.